These 28 T cell receptor beta chains share one sample of origin, sequenced in a study of T cell responses to AZD1222 COVID-19 vaccine. Profiling relied on immunoSEQ multiplex PCR, and the TCRdb table lists in-frame clones only, not all of them. The table records tens of thousands of clones, over 85% of them present only once. The sequenced sample was peripheral blood, obtained on day 0 of AZD1222 vaccination. These receptors were taken from an adult in good health.

The rearrangement uses TRBV19 and TRBJ2-5, with TRBD2 matching over 10 bases. V was clipped by 5 bases and J by 3 bases; unmatched bases: 3. The CDR3 is 14 amino acids. The germline CDR1 and CDR2 sequences are LNHDA and SQIVND (reference sequence). The chain's CDR3 is CASSQSGGEETQYF. The CDR3 region has the DNA TGTGCCAGTAGTCAAAGCGGGGGGGAAGAGACCCAGTACTTC.

In this sample, this clone is medium-sized (0.01 to 0.1%). The rearrangement joins TRBV5-6 to TRBJ1-2; tentative D call: TRBD1 (6 bases). The CDR3 extends over 13 amino acids. Germline CDR1 reads SGHDT; CDR2 reads YYEEEE. Trimming removed 2 bases from V and 8 bases from J, with 13 bases in between. CDR3 in DNA: TGTGCCAGCAGCTTCAGAGGGGGAGGAGGCTACACCTTC. This encodes CASSFRGGGGYTF. Combining the CDR3 with reference TRBV5-6 and TRBJ1-2 gives the whole variable domain DAGVTQSPTHLIKTRGQQVTLRCSPKSGHDTVSWYQQALGQGPQFIFQYYEEEERQRGNFPDRFSGHQFPNYSSELNVNALLLGDSALYLCASSFRGGGGYTFGSGTRLTVV.

This chain uses TRBV12-3 or TRBV12-4 with TRBJ2-2; a weak D match, TRBD2 (6 bases). This CDR3 has 13 amino acids. V lost 7 bases to trimming and J lost 8 bases, with 14 bases between them. DNA for the CDR3: TGTGCCAGCAACGGGGGTGCCGGTGGGGAGCTGTTTTTT. It codes for CASNGGAGGELFF.

The chain recombines TRBV7-9 with TRBJ1-1; D is uncertain. Trimming took off 5 bases at V and 0 bases at J, with 10 bases between the two ends. Germline V CDR1 and CDR2: SEHNR, FQNEAQ (reference sequence). The CDR3 loop spans 14 amino acids. The CDR3 region is CASSQRAVNTEAFF. The CDR3 bases are TGTGCCAGCAGCCAGAGGGCAGTGAACACTGAAGCTTTCTTT.

The chain uses TRBV18 and TRBJ2-3, with unresolved D. The CDR3 sequence is 13 residues long. Germline CDR1 reads KGHSH; CDR2 reads LQKENI. The V and J ends lost 5 bases and 2 bases respectively, with 8 bases between them. This CDR3 reads CASSGRTTDTQYF. In DNA form, the CDR3 reads TGTGCCAGCTCAGGTCGGACCACAGATACGCAGTATTTT. The full variable domain, with the rest looked up from reference TRBV18 and TRBJ2-3, is NAGVMQNPRHLVRRRGQEARLRCSPMKGHSHVYWYRQLPEEGLKFMVYLQKENIIDESGMPKERFSAEFPKEGPSILRIQQVVRGDSAAYFCASSGRTTDTQYFGPGTRLTVL.

The rearrangement uses TRBV6-5 and TRBJ1-1; D not certain. Between the trimmed V and J ends, which lost 10 bases and 0 bases, there was a span of 9 bases. CDR3 size: 12 residues. Germline V gene sequence: CDR1 MNHEY, CDR2 SVGAGI. CDR3 residues: CATTDMNTEAFF. The CDR3 coding sequence is TGTGCCACAACAGATATGAACACTGAAGCTTTCTTT.

The table lists this clone with a few counts. This rearrangement joins TRBV30 to TRBJ1-2, with TRBD1 matching over 8 bases. This CDR3 region has 12 residues. The J segment lost 7 bases and the V segment lost 3 bases, leaving 4 bases of the junction unmatched. CDR1 GTSNPN and CDR2 SVGIG come from the germline V gene (reference sequence). The CDR3 spells CAWRTRGLGYTF. In DNA form, the CDR3 reads TGTGCCTGGAGGACCAGGGGGCTTGGCTACACCTTC.

The chain recombines TRBV3-1 (or the pseudogene TRBV3-2) with TRBJ2-5; D gene ambiguous. The CDR3 is made up of 13 amino acids. V was pared by 1 base and J by 5 bases, with 8 bases between. CDR1 and CDR2 from the germline V gene are LGHDT and YNNKEL (reference sequence). CDR3 region: CASSQGPRETQYF. The CDR3 bases are TGTGCCAGCAGCCAAGGTCCTAGGGAGACCCAGTACTTC.

This clone was counted once. The J gene is TRBJ1-1, the V gene TRBV7-2; D is perhaps TRBD1 (5 bases). Germline V gene sequence: CDR1 SGHTA, CDR2 FQGNSA. The CDR3 runs 17 residues. The V end lost 1 base, the J end lost 0 bases, and 15 bases lay between the germline ends. The CDR3 DNA reads as TGTGCCAGCAGCTTAGGCCGGGGGTTCCCTCTGAACACTGAAGCTTTCTTT. This translates into CASSLGRGFPLNTEAFF.

The chain uses TRBV15 and TRBJ2-7, with D maybe TRBD1 (6 bases). This CDR3 is built from 15 residues. With 4 bases removed from V and 2 bases from J, the gap between germline ends came to 15 bases. CDR1 and CDR2 from the germline V gene are LNHNV and YYDKDF (reference sequence). CDR3 nucleotides: TGTGCCACCAGCAATCCGGGACACCCACCCTACGAGCAGTACTTC. Its translation is CATSNPGHPPYEQYF.

The chain links TRBV11-2 to TRBJ1-6; D may be TRBD1 (5 bases). This CDR3 contains 13 residues. The V end lost 7 bases, the J end lost 4 bases, and 8 bases lay between the germline ends. The germline V gene has CDR1 SGHAT and CDR2 FQNNGV. DNA of the CDR3: TGTGCCAGCAAGGGGTATTATAATTCACCCCTCCACTTT. Translated, it gives CASKGYYNSPLHF.

The chain carries TRBV9 and TRBJ1-3, with a weak D call TRBD1 (5 bases). Germline-derived CDR1 and CDR2 are SGDLS and YYNGEE. The CDR3 extends over 14 amino acids. The V gene lost 4 bases and the J gene lost 7 bases, with 15 bases spanning the gap. In DNA form, the CDR3 reads TGTGCCAGCAGCCCGACAGTCCCCGCGAACACCATATATTTT. It translates to CASSPTVPANTIYF.

This sequence joins TRBV6-5 and TRBJ1-6; D may be TRBD1 (6 bases). Trimming removed 0 bases from V and 5 bases from J, with 11 bases in between. The length of the CDR3 is 16 residues. Germline V lookup: CDR1 MNHEY, CDR2 SVGAGI. The CDR3 loop is CASSYSRGINNSPLHF. The CDR3 bases are TGTGCCAGCAGTTACTCCAGGGGAATCAATAATTCACCCCTCCACTTT.

CDR3: CASSLDLTDTQYF. CDR3 DNA sequence: TGTGCCAGCAGCTTAGACCTAACAGATACGCAGTATTTT. The rearrangement links TRBV7-9 to TRBJ2-3; D gene ambiguous. V lost 1 base to trimming and J lost 3 bases, with 5 bases between them. The CDR3 contains 13 residues. From germline, CDR1 is SEHNR and CDR2 FQNEAQ (reference sequence).

This chain uses TRBV11-2 with TRBJ2-2, with TRBD1 as a possible D gene (5 bases). Trimming pared 1 base from V and 1 base from J, leaving 19 bases between. The CDR3 is made up of 19 amino acids. Germline loops: CDR1 SGHAT, CDR2 FQNNGV. The CDR3 spells CASSLGQWGYPGNTGELFF. CDR3 DNA sequence: TGTGCCAGCAGCTTAGGTCAATGGGGCTACCCGGGGAACACCGGGGAGCTGTTTTTT.

V and J are TRBV18 and TRBJ1-3; D call uncertain. V was pared by 0 bases and J by 2 bases, with 11 bases between. This CDR3 has 16 amino acids. Germline CDR1 and CDR2: KGHSH and LQKENI. This CDR3 is CASSPPSVGTGNTIYF. The CDR3 DNA reads TGTGCCAGCTCACCACCCTCCGTGGGCACTGGAAACACCATATATTTT.

The chain carries TRBV19 and TRBJ1-5; no definite D call. The germline CDR1 and CDR2 sequences are LNHDA and SQIVND (reference sequence). The CDR3 has 15 amino acids. Trimming cost V 7 bases and J 5 bases, with 18 bases left between them. The CDR3 DNA is TGTGCCAGTACCCCCCGAAGAGGGATGGATCAGCCCCAGCATTTT. Protein product: CASTPRRGMDQPQHF.

The CDR3 reads CASSVTGGGNYGYTF. CDR3 DNA: TGTGCCAGTAGTGTCACAGGGGGCGGAAACTATGGCTACACCTTC. V gene TRBV19 combines with J gene TRBJ1-2, with 9 nucleotides matching TRBD1. The CDR3 has 15 residues. Germline CDR1 and CDR2: LNHDA and SQIVND (reference sequence). V dropped 5 bases and J dropped 2; count of bases not matched to a gene: 6.

This clone was seen more than once but under ten times. This chain connects TRBV30 to TRBJ1-1, with D uncertain. The CDR3 loop spans 13 amino acids. Between the trimmed V and J ends, which lost 3 bases and 1 base, there was a span of 9 bases. Germline assignment: CDR1 GTSNPN and CDR2 SVGIG (reference sequence). The chain's CDR3 is CAWRGSGNTEAFF. CDR3 nucleotides: TGTGCCTGGAGAGGTTCAGGGAACACTGAAGCTTTCTTT.

The chain has TRBV2 and TRBJ1-5, with no clear D. The V end was cut by 6 bases, the J end by 6 bases, with 12 bases between. The CDR3 is made up of 13 amino acids. Looked up from germline, CDR1 is SNHLY and CDR2 is FYNNEI. This chain's CDR3 is CASRAFGSQPQHF. The CDR3 DNA follows: TGTGCCAGCAGGGCCTTTGGGAGTCAGCCCCAGCATTTT.

This chain uses TRBV3-1 (or the pseudogene TRBV3-2) with TRBJ1-2, with D perhaps matching TRBD1 (6 bases). The CDR3 consists of 14 residues. Per the germline V gene, CDR1 is LGHDT and CDR2 is YNNKEL (reference sequence). V lost 4 bases and J lost 4, with 13 bases in between. CDR3: CASSPLGQFYGYTF. The CDR3 DNA reads TGTGCCAGCAGCCCCCTAGGACAGTTCTATGGCTACACCTTC.

This chain joins TRBV18 and TRBJ1-1; 8 nucleotides agree with TRBD1. This CDR3 has 14 residues. CDR1 KGHSH and CDR2 LQKENI come from the germline V gene. V was pared by 6 bases and J by 7 bases, with 10 bases of the junction left unmatched. This CDR3 is CASSTDRGFGEAFF. The CDR3, as DNA: TGTGCCAGCTCGACCGACAGGGGATTCGGTGAAGCTTTCTTT. Full variable domain (remainder filled in from reference TRBV18 and TRBJ1-1): NAGVMQNPRHLVRRRGQEARLRCSPMKGHSHVYWYRQLPEEGLKFMVYLQKENIIDESGMPKERFSAEFPKEGPSILRIQQVVRGDSAAYFCASSTDRGFGEAFFGQGTRLTVV.

This rearrangement joins TRBV15 to TRBJ1-5; the D is unclear. Germline CDR1 and CDR2: LNHNV and YYDKDF (reference sequence). This CDR3 comprises 12 residues. V was clipped by 1 base and J by 7 bases, with 5 bases between them. CDR3 DNA sequence: TGTGCCACCAGCAGAGTGGGGCAGCCCCAGCATTTT. This translates into CATSRVGQPQHF.

This clone showed up just once. The V gene is TRBV27, the J gene TRBJ1-2, with D maybe TRBD1 (6 bases). This CDR3 has 14 amino acids. CDR1 MNHEY and CDR2 SMNVEV come from the germline V gene (reference sequence). Trimming took 4 bases from V and 8 from J, leaving 17 bases between them. CDR3 bases: TGTGCCAGCAGTTATCAGGGGACTGAGGGCGGCTACACCTTC. This encodes CASSYQGTEGGYTF.

The J gene is TRBJ1-3, the V gene TRBV18, with D possibly being TRBD1 (5 bases). In germline, CDR1 is KGHSH, CDR2 LQKENI. The CDR3 is 15 amino acids. The ends were cut back, 8 bases at V and 1 base at J, with 15 bases in the middle. This CDR3 reads CASPPRVQSGNTIYF. CDR3 coding DNA: TGTGCCAGCCCGCCCAGGGTGCAATCTGGAAACACCATATATTTT.

The chain carries TRBV2 and TRBJ1-4; maybe TRBD1 (6 bases). This CDR3 comprises 20 residues. Germline lookup yields CDR1 SNHLY and CDR2 FYNNEI. Trimming stripped 6 bases from V and 0 bases from J, with 26 bases between. CDR3 region: CASRGPRGPRTTSTNEKLFF. In DNA form, the CDR3 reads TGTGCCAGCAGGGGGCCCAGGGGACCGCGAACAACCTCAACTAATGAAAAACTGTTTTTT.

The chain recombines TRBV7-3 with TRBJ1-2; D gene ambiguous. The CDR3 covers 13 residues. CDR1 is SGHTA, CDR2 FQGTGA, per germline. Trimming shortened V by 5 bases and J by 6 bases, and 13 bases separated the two germline ends. The CDR3 loop reads CASSPREGDGYTF. CDR3 DNA: TGTGCCAGCAGCCCCCGTGAGGGTGATGGCTACACCTTC.

The chain uses TRBV20-1 and TRBJ2-7; 9 bases are shared with TRBD2. Looked up from germline, CDR1 is DFQATT and CDR2 is SNEGSKA (reference sequence). The CDR3 runs 14 residues. V trimming: 6 bases; J trimming: 2 bases; junction bases outside the gene matches: 8. The CDR3 loop reads CSASSGGHTYEQYF. The DNA of the CDR3 is TGCAGTGCCAGTAGCGGGGGCCACACCTACGAGCAGTACTTC.